One sample yielded the 3 T cell receptor beta chains listed below, sequenced in a study of cytomegalovirus exposure and HLA in healthy donors (dated by TCRdb to about 2017). Library prep was done by the immunoSEQ multiplex PCR assay. A mixture of 60 forward primers for TCR Vbeta segments and 13 reverse primers for TCR Jbeta segments was used in the multiplex PCR. TCRdb obtained this table from immuneACCESS and retained in-frame rearrangements with V and J assigned. These tables miss some clones; where compared with another copy, unresolved V genes account for less than half of the shortfall, and the remainder is unexplained. This sample has 110,000 or so clones in its table, and around 76% of those were observed once. The ten largest clones take up about 16% of the sample. The source material was PBMCs. The receptors were sampled from a man aged 45-65 years in good health and CMV-seropositive.

This chain connects TRBV29-1 to TRBJ2-7; 12 nucleotides match TRBD2. The junction had 7 bases not matched to a gene; V was cut back by 6 bases and J by 1 base. Germline CDR1 SQVTM, CDR2 ANQGSEA. The CDR3 is 15 amino acids. The chain's CDR3 is CSVLRLAGVSYEQYF. In nucleotides, the CDR3 is TGCAGCGTCCTACGACTAGCGGGAGTTTCCTACGAGCAGTACTTC.

As concerns this clone: Germline is not matched at one junction end, which may reflect a read error. The CDR3 here is CASSLDTGSRRVF. CDR3 nucleotides: TGTGCCAGCAGTCTCGATACAGGGTCGAGAAGGGTCTTC. The chain is built from TRBV27 and TRBJ2-1; perhaps TRBD1 as D (6 bases). The CDR3 runs to 13 residues. The V gene's germline CDR1 is MNHEY and CDR2 SMNVEV (reference sequence).

As for this clone: One end of the junction does not line up with germline, which may come from a read error. The CDR3 reads CASTGLLSNNEQFF. The CDR3 nucleotides read TGCGCCAGCACGGGACTACTCTCCAACAATGAGCAGTTCTTC. The V call is TRBV5-1, the J call TRBJ2-1; TRBD2 aligns across 7 bases. Looked up from germline, CDR1 is SGHRS and CDR2 is YFSETQ. The CDR3 extends over 14 amino acids.